These T cell receptor beta chains were read from a single sample in a study of early T cells in non-severe SARS-CoV-2 infection. In TCRdb, the 5' RACE reads were re-called with MiXCR into one record per CDR3 protein. The sample holds about 33,000 distinct CDR3 sequences; under 6% are singletons and the top ten take around an eighth. The specimen was whole blood. The receptor source for this set is an adult who was a healthcare worker with PCR-confirmed SARS-CoV-2 infection or an uninfected control (not recorded which). Both conserved end residues are part of each CDR3.

CASNRQRLQETQYF 14 TRBJ2-5 TRBV6-1
CASSPNGAPYNEQFF 15 TRBJ2-1 TRBV3-2
CASSSLTLSTDTQYF 15 TRBJ2-3 TRBV27
CASSPRGGMREQYF 14 TRBJ2-7 TRBV5-1
CASSPGSSYEQYF 13 TRBJ2-7 TRBV6-2/TRBV6-3
CASRRGTPANTGELFF 16 TRBJ2-2 TRBV12-3/TRBV12-4
CASSLTGGNTEAFF 14 TRBJ1-1 TRBV7-3
CASSLGAGRTDTQYF 15 TRBJ2-3 TRBV7-3
CASSERPRSTDTQYF 15 TRBJ2-3 TRBV2
CSATFRAPRQRDTQYF 16 TRBJ2-3 TRBV20-1
CASIGLYEQYF 11 TRBJ2-7 TRBV10-2
CASSFGGQVYEQYF 14 TRBJ2-7 TRBV5-1
CASSPRPRPYNEQFF 15 TRBJ2-1 TRBV5-5
CSVGTGVIETQYF 13 TRBJ2-5 TRBV29-1
CASSLVAGGRTDTQYF 16 TRBJ2-3 TRBV11-2
CASSLGPGLAGYTDTQYF 18 TRBJ2-3 TRBV5-1
CASSRTVNYGYTF 13 TRBJ1-2 TRBV6-5
CSASSLAGPYEQYF 14 TRBJ2-7 TRBV20-1
CSVEGQGRDTQYF 13 TRBJ2-3 TRBV29-1
CASSSPGTDTQYF 13 TRBJ2-3 TRBV18
CASSTGLTQYF 11 TRBJ2-3 TRBV6-5
CAIRREGSDTQYF 13 TRBJ2-3 TRBV10-3
CSARAGQGYNEQFF 14 TRBJ2-1 TRBV20-1
CASSYPAGDTEAFF 14 TRBJ1-1 TRBV6-6
CASSQDGTLPGTNYF 15 TRBJ2-7 TRBV4-1
CASSLGWSAYEQYF 14 TRBJ2-7 TRBV5-1
CASSQVESTDTQYF 14 TRBJ2-3 TRBV4-1